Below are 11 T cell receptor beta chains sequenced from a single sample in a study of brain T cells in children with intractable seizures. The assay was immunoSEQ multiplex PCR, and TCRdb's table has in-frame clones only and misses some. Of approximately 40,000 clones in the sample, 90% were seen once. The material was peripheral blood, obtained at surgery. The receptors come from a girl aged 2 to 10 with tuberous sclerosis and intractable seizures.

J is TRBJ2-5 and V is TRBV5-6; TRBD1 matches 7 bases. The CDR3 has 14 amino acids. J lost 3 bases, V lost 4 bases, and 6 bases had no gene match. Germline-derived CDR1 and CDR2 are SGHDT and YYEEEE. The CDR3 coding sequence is TGTGCCAGCAGCGTCCCGGGACAGAAAGAGACCCAGTACTTC. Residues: CASSVPGQKETQYF.

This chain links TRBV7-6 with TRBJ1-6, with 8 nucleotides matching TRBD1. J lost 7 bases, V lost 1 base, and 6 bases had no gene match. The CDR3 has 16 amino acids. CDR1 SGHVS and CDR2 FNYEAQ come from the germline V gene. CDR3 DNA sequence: TGTGCCAGCAGCTTAGTTCAGGGGGCGGTCAATTCACCCCTCCACTTT. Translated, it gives CASSLVQGAVNSPLHF.

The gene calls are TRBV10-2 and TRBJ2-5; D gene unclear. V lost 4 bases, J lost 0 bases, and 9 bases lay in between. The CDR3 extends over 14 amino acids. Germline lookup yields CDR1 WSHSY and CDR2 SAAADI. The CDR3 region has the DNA TGCGCCAGCAGTGTATCCGGCAACCAAGAGACCCAGTACTTC. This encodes CASSVSGNQETQYF.

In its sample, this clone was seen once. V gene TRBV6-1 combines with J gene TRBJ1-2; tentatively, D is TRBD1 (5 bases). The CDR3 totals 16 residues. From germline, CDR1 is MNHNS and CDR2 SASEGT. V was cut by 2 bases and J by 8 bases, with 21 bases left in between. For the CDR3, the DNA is TGTGCCAGCAGTGAAATTGTCGACGTAGCGTGGGGGGGCTACACCTTC. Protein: CASSEIVDVAWGGYTF.

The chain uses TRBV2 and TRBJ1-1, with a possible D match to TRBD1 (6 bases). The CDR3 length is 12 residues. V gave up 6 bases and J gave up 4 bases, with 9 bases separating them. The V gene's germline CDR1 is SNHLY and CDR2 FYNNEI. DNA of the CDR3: TGTGCCAGCAGAGCAGGGGCCACTGAAGCTTTCTTT. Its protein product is CASRAGATEAFF.

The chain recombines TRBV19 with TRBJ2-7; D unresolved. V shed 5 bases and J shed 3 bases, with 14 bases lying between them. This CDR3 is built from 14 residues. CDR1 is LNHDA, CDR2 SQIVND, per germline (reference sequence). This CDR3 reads CASSALTGFYEQYF. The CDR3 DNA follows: TGTGCCAGTAGTGCCTTAACTGGTTTCTACGAGCAGTACTTC.

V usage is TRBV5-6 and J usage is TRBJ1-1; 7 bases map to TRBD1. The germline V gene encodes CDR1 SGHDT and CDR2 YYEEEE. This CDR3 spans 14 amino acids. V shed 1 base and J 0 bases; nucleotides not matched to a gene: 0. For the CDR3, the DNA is TGTGCCAGCAGCTTGCAGGGGGTGAACACTGAAGCTTTCTTT. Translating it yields CASSLQGVNTEAFF.

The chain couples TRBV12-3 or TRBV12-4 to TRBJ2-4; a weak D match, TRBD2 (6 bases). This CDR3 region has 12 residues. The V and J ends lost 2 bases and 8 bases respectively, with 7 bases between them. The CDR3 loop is CASSLTGDIQYF. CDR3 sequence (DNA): TGTGCCAGCAGTTTAACGGGGGACATTCAGTACTTC.

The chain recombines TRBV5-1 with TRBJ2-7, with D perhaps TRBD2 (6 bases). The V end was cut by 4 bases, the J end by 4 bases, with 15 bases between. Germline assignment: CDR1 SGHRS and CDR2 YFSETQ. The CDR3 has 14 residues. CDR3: CASSPWEETYEQYF. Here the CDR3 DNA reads TGCGCCAGCAGCCCGTGGGAGGAAACGTACGAGCAGTACTTC.

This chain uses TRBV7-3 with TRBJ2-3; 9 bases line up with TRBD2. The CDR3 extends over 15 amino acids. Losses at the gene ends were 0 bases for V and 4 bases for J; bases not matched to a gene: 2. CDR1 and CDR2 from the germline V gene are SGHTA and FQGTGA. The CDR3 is CASSLTAGGPDTQYF. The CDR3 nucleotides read TGTGCCAGCAGCTTAACAGCGGGGGGACCAGATACGCAGTATTTT.

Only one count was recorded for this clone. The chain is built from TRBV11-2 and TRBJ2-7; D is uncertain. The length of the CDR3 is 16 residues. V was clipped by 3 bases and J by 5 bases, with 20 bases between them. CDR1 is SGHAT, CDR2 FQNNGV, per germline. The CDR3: CASSFSWEAQEHEQYF. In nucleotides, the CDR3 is TGTGCCAGCAGCTTCTCCTGGGAAGCCCAGGAGCACGAGCAGTACTTC. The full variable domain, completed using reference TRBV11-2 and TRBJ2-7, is EAGVAQSPRYKIIEKRQSVAFWCNPISGHATLYWYQQILGQGPKLLIQFQNNGVVDDSQLPKDRFSAERLKGVDSTLKIQPAKLEDSAVYLCASSFSWEAQEHEQYFGPGTRLTVT.